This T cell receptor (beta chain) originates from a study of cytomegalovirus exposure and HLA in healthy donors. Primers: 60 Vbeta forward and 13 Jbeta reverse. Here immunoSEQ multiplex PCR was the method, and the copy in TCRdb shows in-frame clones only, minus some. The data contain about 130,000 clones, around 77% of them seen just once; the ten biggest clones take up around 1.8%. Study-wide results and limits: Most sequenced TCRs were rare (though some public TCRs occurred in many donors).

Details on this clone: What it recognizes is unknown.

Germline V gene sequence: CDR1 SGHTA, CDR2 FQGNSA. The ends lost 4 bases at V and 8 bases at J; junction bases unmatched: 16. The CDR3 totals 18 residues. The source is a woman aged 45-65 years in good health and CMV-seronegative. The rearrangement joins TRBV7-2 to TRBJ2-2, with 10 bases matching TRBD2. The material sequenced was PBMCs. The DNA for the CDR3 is TGTGCCAGCAGCTCCGGTATCCTAGCGGGAGTGGCGTCGGGGGAGCTGTTTTTT. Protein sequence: CASSSGILAGVASGELFF. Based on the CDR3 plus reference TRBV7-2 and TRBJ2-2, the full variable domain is GAGVSQSPSNKVTEKGKDVELRCDPISGHTALYWYRQSLGQGLEFLIYFQGNSAPDKSGLPSDRFSAERTGGSVSTLTIQRTQQEDSAVYLCASSSGILAGVASGELFFGEGSRLTVL.